This T cell receptor (beta chain) was sequenced during a study of post-analysis software for immune sequencing data. Study information: Progressive-relapsing, secondary progressive and relapsing-remitting multiple sclerosis were among the disease courses included. General study results and limits: A handful of TRBV segments appeared more often in patients than in controls, and TRBV5-6, TRBV5-1 and TRBV20-1 were among these.

Prepared TCR beta cDNA libraries contained unique molecular identifiers. TCRdb analysed the PCR reads with MiXCR anew, one entry per CDR3 protein. The table includes about 500,000 distinct CDR3 sequences, under 55% detected once. V was pared by 5 bases and J by 2 bases, with 9 bases of the junction left unmatched. Germline CDR1 KGHSH, CDR2 LQKENI. CDR3 length: 16 residues. With regard to this clonotype: The target antigen is unknown.

The chain joins TRBV18 to TRBJ2-1, with 7 bases fitting TRBD1. The source of this sequence is a girl aged 5-17 years with multiple sclerosis. Specimen: blood. CDR3 protein: CASSTKDRVTYNEQFF. DNA of the CDR3: TGTGCCAGCTCAACAAAAGACAGGGTTACCTACAATGAGCAGTTCTTC.